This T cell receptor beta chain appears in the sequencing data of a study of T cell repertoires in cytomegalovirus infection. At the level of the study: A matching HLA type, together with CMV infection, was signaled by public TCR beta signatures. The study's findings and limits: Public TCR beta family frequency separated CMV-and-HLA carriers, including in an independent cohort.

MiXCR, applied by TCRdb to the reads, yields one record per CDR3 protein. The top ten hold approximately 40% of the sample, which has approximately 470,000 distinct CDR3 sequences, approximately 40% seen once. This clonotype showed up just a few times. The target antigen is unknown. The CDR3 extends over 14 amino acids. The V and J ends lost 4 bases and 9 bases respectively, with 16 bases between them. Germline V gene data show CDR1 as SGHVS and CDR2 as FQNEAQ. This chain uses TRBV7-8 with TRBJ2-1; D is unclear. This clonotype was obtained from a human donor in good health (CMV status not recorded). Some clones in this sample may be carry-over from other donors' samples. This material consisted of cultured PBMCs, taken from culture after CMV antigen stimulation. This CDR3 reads CASSSSRVWGEQFF. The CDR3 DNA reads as TGTGCCAGCAGCTCTAGTAGGGTTTGGGGTGAGCAGTTCTTC.